These 15 T cell receptor beta chains were all obtained from the same sample, sequenced in a study of shared clonotypes between healthy human individuals. Some clones are missing from TCRdb's copy, which holds only in-frame ones; the method was immunoSEQ multiplex PCR. The sample holds 2 million to 2.5 million clones, 92% seen once. Sequenced: naive CD4+ T cells from PBMCs. As to subset: CD45RA+ positively selected. The receptor source for this set is a man between 18 and 29 years old in good health. Some clones in this sample may be carry-over from other donors' samples.

This sequence joins TRBV5-1 and TRBJ1-1, with D maybe TRBD1 (5 bases). The germline V gene has CDR1 SGHRS and CDR2 YFSETQ. The CDR3 is 13 residues long. V was cut by 0 bases and J by 14 bases, with 17 bases left in between. Here the CDR3 reads CASSLGGLSKTFF. The CDR3 nucleotides read TGCGCCAGCAGCTTGGGGGGACTTTCAAAAACCTTCTTT.

The chain joins TRBV19 to TRBJ2-1; 10 bases line up with TRBD2. The CDR3 spans 15 residues. Germline loops: CDR1 LNHDA, CDR2 SQIVND (reference sequence). Losses at the gene ends were 6 bases for V and 6 bases for J; bases not matched to a gene: 8. The chain's CDR3 is CASRVLAGHLNEQFF. In DNA form, the CDR3 reads TGTGCCAGTAGGGTACTAGCGGGACACCTCAATGAGCAGTTCTTC.

The gene calls are TRBV5-4 and TRBJ2-5; TRBD2 might be the D (5 bases). This CDR3 contains 15 residues. V was cut by 4 bases and J by 10 bases, with 23 bases left in between. CDR1 is SGHNT, CDR2 YYREEE, per germline (reference sequence). CDR3 sequence: CASSPLSISGEDQYF. Here the CDR3 DNA reads TGTGCCAGCAGCCCCCTTTCGATCAGCGGAGAGGACCAGTACTTC.

In the case of this clone: The sample contains more than one DNA sequence encoding this CDR3. V usage is TRBV5-1 and J usage is TRBJ2-7; D might be TRBD1 or TRBD2, each matching 5 bases. With 0 bases removed from V and 0 bases from J, the gap between germline ends came to 10 bases. The length of the CDR3 is 15 residues. The germline V gene encodes CDR1 SGHRS and CDR2 YFSETQ. This CDR3 is CASSLDGGSSYEQYF. The CDR3 DNA is TGCGCCAGCAGCTTGGATGGGGGTAGCTCCTACGAGCAGTACTTC.

The CDR3 region has the DNA TGTGCCAGCAGCTCGCGGACAGGCCCCATTGTTGGAACCGGGGAGCTGTTTTTT. This codes for CASSSRTGPIVGTGELFF. The chain has TRBV7-3 and TRBJ2-2; 7 bases agree with TRBD1. CDR1 is SGHTA and CDR2 is FQGTGA in the germline V gene. V trimming: 4 bases; J trimming: 5 bases; junction bases outside the gene matches: 16. The CDR3 is made up of 18 amino acids.

The chain couples TRBV5-5 to TRBJ1-5, with 10 bases matching TRBD1. V dropped 4 bases and J dropped 1; count of bases not matched to a gene: 5. The CDR3 is 16 amino acids. Germline V gene lookup returns CDR1 SGHKS and CDR2 YYEKEE (reference sequence). The CDR3 is CASSPGQGMSNQPQHF. CDR3 nucleotides: TGTGCCAGCAGCCCGGGACAGGGGATGAGCAATCAGCCCCAGCATTTT.

The chain employs TRBV28 and TRBJ2-7; 11 bases align to TRBD2. V shed 2 bases and J 4 bases; nucleotides not matched to a gene: 4. The CDR3 spans 15 residues. Germline-derived CDR1 and CDR2 are MDHEN and SYDVKM. The chain's CDR3 is CASSLTASGRYEQYF. CDR3 coding DNA: TGTGCCAGCAGTTTAACGGCTAGCGGGAGGTACGAGCAGTACTTC. The variable domain in full, with the rest retrieved from reference TRBV28 and TRBJ2-7, is DVKVTQSSRYLVKRTGEKVFLECVQDMDHENMFWYRQDPGLGLRLIYFSYDVKMKEKGDIPEGYSVSREKKERFSLILESASTNQTSMYLCASSLTASGRYEQYFGPGTRLTVT.

The chain has TRBV6-1 and TRBJ2-7; D gene unclear. CDR1 MNHNS and CDR2 SASEGT come from the germline V gene. CDR3 size: 14 residues. Trimming left V 7 bases short and J 7 bases short, with 20 bases between. The DNA for the CDR3 is TGTGCCAGCACCAAACAGACACGCTGGGAAGAGCAGTACTTC. It translates to CASTKQTRWEEQYF.

The CDR3 sequence is CASSLAGAEGGNEQFF. The DNA of the CDR3 is TGTGCCAGCAGCTTGGCCGGAGCGGAAGGGGGAAATGAGCAGTTCTTC. This chain uses TRBV5-8 with TRBJ2-1, with D perhaps TRBD1 (6 bases). In germline, CDR1 is SGHTS, CDR2 YDEGEE. Trimming removed 0 bases at V and 7 bases at J, with 17 bases between. The CDR3 covers 16 residues.

This chain uses TRBV28 with TRBJ2-7; 7 bases align to TRBD2. Trimming took 3 bases from V and 4 from J; bases not matched to a gene: 9. Germline V gene lookup returns CDR1 MDHEN and CDR2 SYDVKM. The CDR3 sequence is 15 residues long. The DNA for the CDR3 is TGTGCCAGCAGTTTTGGGCAGGGAGGGTGGTACGAGCAGTACTTC. This codes for CASSFGQGGWYEQYF.

The table lists this clone with a count of one. The rearrangement uses TRBV10-3 and TRBJ2-2; TRBD2 matches 11 bases. Germline trimming cut 10 bases from V and 11 bases from J; bases unmatched to any gene: 12. The germline CDR1 and CDR2 sequences are ENHRY and SYGVKD. CDR3 length equals 14 residues. CDR3: CATNPTGLAAELFF. CDR3 sequence (DNA): TGTGCCACCAACCCTACGGGACTAGCGGCCGAGCTGTTTTTT.

This sequence joins TRBV5-4 and TRBJ1-2; D is unresolved. The CDR3 extends over 15 amino acids. Trimming shortened V by 0 bases and J by 8 bases, and 17 bases separated the two germline ends. Germline loops: CDR1 SGHNT, CDR2 YYREEE (reference sequence). CDR3 amino acids: CASSLVGEGVRGYTF. Written as DNA, the CDR3 is TGTGCCAGCAGCTTGGTTGGGGAGGGAGTACGCGGCTACACCTTC.

The chain carries TRBV18 and TRBJ1-3, with 7 bases lining up with TRBD1. The CDR3 has 16 amino acids. After removal of 2 bases from V and 2 bases from J, the junction contained 6 bases not matched to a gene. Germline V gives CDR1 KGHSH, CDR2 LQKENI. The CDR3 loop reads CASSPATGKAGNTIYF. As DNA, the CDR3 is TGTGCCAGCTCACCAGCGACAGGGAAAGCTGGAAACACCATATATTTT.

CDR3 in DNA: TGTGCCAGCTCACCAATTTCTGCGACAGGGGGCAATCAGCCCCAGCATTTT. Translating gives CASSPISATGGNQPQHF. V is TRBV18 and J is TRBJ1-5; 8 bases fit TRBD1. The CDR3 is made up of 17 amino acids. V lost 2 bases and J lost 2; bases outside the gene matches: 8. Germline V gene lookup returns CDR1 KGHSH and CDR2 LQKENI.

This rearrangement joins TRBV6-1 to TRBJ1-3; D is perhaps TRBD1 (5 bases). Germline V gene sequence: CDR1 MNHNS, CDR2 SASEGT. CDR3 size: 13 residues. The ends were cut back, 4 bases at V and 4 bases at J, with 8 bases in the middle. CDR3: CASSADNGNTIYF. The CDR3 DNA sequence: TGTGCCAGCAGTGCGGACAACGGAAACACCATATATTTT.